The clone carrying this TCR beta chain was seen a handful of times. As handled by the study authors: Cell counts per sample came from amplifying reference gene primers. Data came from immunoSEQ multiplex PCR; TCRdb stores just in-frame clones and leaves some out. V and J calls and clone size follow that table, whereas D and trimming were derived from the DNA. The sample includes 90,000 to 100,000 clones, 81% seen only once; the top ten take around a tenth. This specimen belongs to a study of blood T cell repertoires in COVID-19. Across the whole study: COVID-19 samples from acute and convalescent phases originated in the United States, Italy and Spain. PBMCs, B-cell-depleted T cells, or T cells provided the cDNA or gDNA that made up the material.

V gave up 5 bases and J gave up 2 bases, with 6 bases separating them. CDR3 length: 12 amino acids. CDR1 and CDR2 from the germline V gene are SGHVS and FQNEAQ. This TCR was sampled from a woman older than 75 with acute or convalescent COVID-19. Sequenced: peripheral blood. This chain joins TRBV7-8 and TRBJ2-5; D is unresolved. The CDR3 region is CASSPTQETQYF. DNA for the CDR3: TGTGCCAGCAGCCCCACTCAAGAGACCCAGTACTTC.